Given below is one T cell receptor (beta chain) in context. Its antigen specificity is not known. Relative to the germline gene, one junction end is altered; a read error may explain this. As encoded in the germline V gene (reference sequence), CDR1 is SEHNR while CDR2 is FQNEAQ. Including cysteine and phenylalanine, the CDR3 has 16 amino acids. Of all the DNA, just the CDR3 is kept, 48 bases in frame from base 1. Libraries were constructed by the immunoSEQ multiplex PCR assay. For the multiplex PCR, a mixture combining 60 forward primers for TCR Vbeta segments and 13 reverse primers for TCR Jbeta segments was used. A multiplex PCR assay on genomic DNA amplified the CDR3 region of rearranged TCR beta genes. The Illumina HiSeq System was used to sequence the amplified TCR beta libraries as 87-base-pair reads. Per the original workflow: A later analysis counted some 80 million unique TCR beta chains across the 650 to 800 repertoires, and roughly 9.9 million of these chains were shared by at least two donors. A nearest-neighbor algorithm error-corrected the raw reads and collapsed the reads into unique sequences, merging closely related sequences to remove PCR and sequencing errors. Alignment of CDR3 sequences to IMGT reference sequences was used to assign V, D and J gene segments. For a sequence to be retained, at least a six-nucleotide match to both a V gene segment and a J gene segment was required. Rearrangements were classified as productive when the CDR3 lacked stop codons and remained in frame with V and J, and all other rearrangements were classified as non-productive. Following IMGT convention, CDR3 was defined as the stretch from the second conserved V-encoded cysteine to the conserved J-encoded phenylalanine. The earlier analysis of some 550 of the donors excluded any sequence lacking an unambiguous match to a single V gene segment. In an earlier analysis of around 590 of the donors, a V segment was called functional when productive rearrangements were above 56.7%, and segregating when the standard deviation between donors exceeded 5%. A statistical classification framework was built to diagnose cytomegalovirus status from the catalog of TCR beta chain sequences. A later analysis assigned V and J genes by comparing TCR nucleotide sequences with IMGT/GENE-DB human TR gene sequences. The TCRdist pipeline was used in a later analysis to assign CDR3 sequences and most-parsimonious VDJ recombination scenarios. A later analysis defined each TCR beta chain by its CDR3 amino acid sequence plus V-gene family, and excluded reads lacking a unique V-gene family. A later analysis removed roughly 590 highly shared, low-generation-probability nucleotide sequences to deal with suspected cross-contamination and a sequencing artifact. For each public chain, a later analysis derived a clonal expansion index from normalized ranks of inferred template counts within each repertoire. In a later analysis, generation probabilities were computed using a VDJ recombination model fitted to out-of-frame rearrangements, and the results were checked against IGoR. A later analysis scored TCR-TCR, TCR-HLA and TCR-CMV co-occurrence with hypergeometric tests, applying a repertoire-size bias correction to TCR pairs. In a later analysis, false discovery rates were estimated by permuting HLA or CMV assignments 20 times. A later analysis grouped co-occurring TCRs with DBSCAN, adding TCRdist sequence similarity when clustering within HLA-allele-positive subsets. Repertoires with fewer than 30,000 or more than 120,000 public chains were left out of co-occurrence clustering, as were several repertoires with anomalous nucleotide sharing. TCRdb obtained this table from immuneACCESS and retained in-frame rearrangements with V and J assigned. These tables miss some clones; where compared with another copy, unresolved V genes account for less than half of the shortfall, and the remainder is unexplained. That table gives V, J and clone size, and the DNA gave D and trimming. This sample holds 150,000 to 200,000 clones; roughly 60% were observed only once. Of the sample, under 3% falls within the top ten clones.

The cohort comprised some 680 healthy bone marrow donors. All cohort members were sampled while nominally healthy, although unrecorded immune exposures were likely present. The donor was CMV seronegative and belonged to the group of 320 or so seronegative cohort members. Each donor provided a peripheral blood sample, and peripheral blood mononuclear cells were used for TCR beta sequencing. Genomic DNA extraction from the blood cell samples was performed with the Qiagen DNeasy Blood Extraction Kit. The source of the sample is a study of cytomegalovirus exposure and HLA in healthy donors (TCRdb year 2017). Concerning the study at large: According to an earlier analysis of a few hundred of the donors, 200 million or so T cells yielded 100 million or so unique TCR beta sequences and about 280 Gb of sequence data. Approximately 330 gigabases of sequencing data and 75 million to 85 million unique TCR sequences made up an early release that covered roughly 670 HLA-typed donors. Of the approximately 400 genotyped donors, around 81% fell in the genetic ancestry cluster associated with self-reported Caucasian donors. The aim of the study was to test whether cataloging public T cell receptors could identify signatures of past pathogen exposure. The study profiled the T cell repertoires of under 850 subjects by immunosequencing and related them to cytomegalovirus serostatus. Along with the roughly 610-subject first cohort, a separate validation cohort of around 110 different subjects was used. The study combined high-throughput TCR immunosequencing, statistical association of individual TCRs with disease status, and machine learning to predict cytomegalovirus infection status. A later analysis re-analyzed previously published TCR beta repertoires from approximately 700 donors and added high-resolution HLA genotyping to study TCR occurrence patterns. In the later analysis, no new phenotypic data were used to find candidate immune exposures; instead, reliance was placed on TCR beta sequences and their occurrence across donors. In an earlier analysis of a few hundred of the donors, high-throughput TCR beta sequencing was used to judge whether each TCR beta V gene segment behaved as functional or pseudogenic. Donor age, sex, ethnicity and CMV serostatus were collected together with the repertoire data. In a later genetic analysis, genome-wide SNP genotypes for about three fifths of the roughly 670 donors were used, and that subset was treated as a discovery cohort. Every discovery cohort repertoire had been produced on one sequencing platform. HLA typing covered class I and class II loci at four-digit resolution. The number of donors typed differed by locus, with 629-630 for A, B, C, DRB1 and DQB1, about 500 for DQA1, 600 to 610 for DPA1, and approximately 470 for DPB1. A handful of DR-DQ haplotypes were handled as single units for association and clustering because linkage in the cohort was strong. On average, around 240,000 unique TCR beta nucleotide sequences were sequenced per donor among more than 350 genotyped donors of the cohort, with about 17% of those sequences being non-productive. Study-wide findings and limitations: Because HLA typing was unavailable for some donors at each locus, only the typed subset was used in association tests. An earlier analysis of approximately 600 of the donors showed that most TCR beta V segments appeared in productive rearrangements either about 90% or about 30% of the time, which broadly matched IMGT annotations. A later genetic analysis reported fewer N-insertions in productive TCRs among donors in an Asian-associated ancestry cluster than the approximately 700-donor mean. The presence/absence analyses assumed that sequencing depth was roughly uniform across donors, and that assumption may not be true. When HLA alleles, especially DR and DQ, strongly co-occurred, TCR associations were difficult to assign to individual alleles. According to the authors, the approach could potentially be generalized to other disease states and immunological phenotypes. The only immune exposure information available for the cohort was CMV serostatus. In a later analysis, most CMV-associated TCR beta chains were found to appear HLA-restricted, with HLA associations seemingly driven largely by CMV exposure. In a later analysis, around 17,000 TCR beta sequences were associated with specific HLA alleles at a false discovery rate of 0.05. In vitro tests confirmed that three of the cytomegalovirus-associated TCR beta chains recognize cytomegalovirus antigens. In a later analysis, HLA-associated TCR beta chains showed more clonal expansion and lower generation probabilities than non-associated chains that were equally common. A cluster of highly shared sequence variants was judged likely to be a technical artifact of the sequencing pipeline. In a later analysis, the rate of TCR association differed among HLA loci, with DRB1 alleles having the most associated TCRs and HLA-C alleles having the fewest. Because the 87-base-pair reads could not distinguish some IMGT-functional V segments, including TRBV6-2 and TRBV6-3, those segments were excluded. The study listed over 150 TCR beta chains as associated with cytomegalovirus. A further reported finding was that TCR beta sequences accurately predicted the HLA-A and HLA-B alleles for most subjects in the first cohort. Only TCR beta chains were sequenced in this cohort, and the absence of alpha or paired-chain data limited detectable features. The classifier was reported to diagnose cytomegalovirus status with high specificity and sensitivity in both the original cohort and the validation cohort. Most TCR sequences were observed very rarely across donors, whereas some public TCRs were present in many individuals. According to a later analysis, parvovirus B19, influenza, CMV and Epstein-Barr virus appeared linked to several top co-occurrence clusters. Some 16 rarely observed V segments, including chromosome 9 orphons, were excluded from the earlier analysis of some 590 of the donors because counts were too low. Correlated functional status among segregating V segments might be attributable to linkage disequilibrium, but an unknown experimental factor could not be ruled out. In a later genetic analysis, a missense DCLRE1C variant was associated with V-gene and J-gene trimming of TCR beta chains, and the association was replicated in an independent cohort.

This TCR derives from a man in his forties or fifties in good health and CMV-seronegative. This receptor chain uses TRBV7-9 and TRBJ2-7; the central 9 bases match TRBD2. Sequencing was carried out using PBMCs. Here is the DNA: TGTTCCAGCAGCTTGCTTCTAGCGGGGATCTCCTACGAGCAGTACTTC. Translated, this is CSSSLLLAGISYEQYF.